This TCR beta chain is drawn from a study of post-analysis software for immune sequencing data. Across the whole study: Relapsing-remitting, secondary progressive and progressive-relapsing multiple sclerosis were all included among the disease courses.

Unique molecular identifiers were carried by the TCR beta cDNA libraries. About 500,000 cDNA molecules were obtained per 1 to 10 million input T cells. TCRdb passed the PCR reads through MiXCR, listing each CDR3 protein once. The sample lists roughly 800,000 distinct CDR3 sequences, 53% occurring once. This clonotype was observed a few times. Its antigen is not known. Study-wide findings and caveats: Among multiple sclerosis patients, normalized Chao1 diversity was significantly below that of controls.

This receptor was identified in a girl aged 10 to 17 with multiple sclerosis. The sample comprised blood.

CDR3: CASSLPGGLETQYF. The CDR3, as DNA: TGCGCCAGCAGCTTGCCGGGGGGCCTAGAGACCCAGTACTTC. V and J are TRBV5-1 and TRBJ2-5, with D possibly TRBD2 on 7 matching bases. Deletions cut 1 base from V and 4 bases from J, with 11 bases between. The CDR3 totals 14 residues. Germline V gene sequence: CDR1 SGHRS, CDR2 YFSETQ.